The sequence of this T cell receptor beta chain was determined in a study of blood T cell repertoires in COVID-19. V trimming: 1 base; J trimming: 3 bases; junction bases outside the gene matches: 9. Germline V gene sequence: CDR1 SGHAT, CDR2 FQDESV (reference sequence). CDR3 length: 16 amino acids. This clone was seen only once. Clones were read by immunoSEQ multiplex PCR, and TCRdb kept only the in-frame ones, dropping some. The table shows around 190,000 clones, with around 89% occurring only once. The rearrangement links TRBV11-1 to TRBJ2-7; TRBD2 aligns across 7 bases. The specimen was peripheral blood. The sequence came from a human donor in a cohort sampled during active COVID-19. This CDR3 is CASSLDTGGRNYEQYF. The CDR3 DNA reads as TGTGCCAGCAGCTTAGATACGGGGGGACGGAACTACGAGCAGTACTTC.